These T cell receptor beta chains were read from a single sample in a study of T cells expressing NK-cell markers. TCRdb re-called the 5' RACE reads; one entry per CDR3 protein, DNA not given. The sample includes about 410,000 distinct CDR3 sequences. The material sequenced was blood T cells: a sorted CD56 or NKG2C T cell subset, CD4+ or CD8+ T cells, or bulk PBMC T cells (not recorded which). The receptors originated from a woman in her forties or fifties in good health. CDR3s include the opening cysteine and the closing phenylalanine or tryptophan.

J gene	CDR3 length	V gene	CDR3 protein
TRBJ2-1	15	TRBV20-1	CSSHPLRSSYNEQFF
TRBJ1-5	13	TRBV6-2/TRBV6-3	CACRRNINQPQHF
TRBJ2-1	14	TRBV7-7	CASSLGGGVSEQFF
TRBJ2-1	14	TRBV2	CASIYLAGSVEQFF
TRBJ2-5	15	TRBV24-1	CATSDLKGNQETQYF
TRBJ2-7	13	TRBV28	CASSLGRNYEQYF
TRBJ1-3	11	TRBV18	CASSPGNTIYF
TRBJ1-4	15	TRBV7-8	CASSLVGDRNEKLFF
TRBJ2-1	16	TRBV4-2	CASSQDSGTMDDEQFF
TRBJ2-5	12	TRBV10-2	CASSAAEETQYF
TRBJ2-7	13	TRBV2	CASSEVRRGEQYF
TRBJ2-7	12	TRBV2	CASSEWRDEQYF
TRBJ2-3	16	TRBV12-3/TRBV12-4	CASSLASVPGGDTQYF
TRBJ2-4	15	TRBV6-5	CASSYLGTGENIQYF
TRBJ1-1	14	TRBV6-1	CASSGGTGVGEAFF
TRBJ2-1	11	TRBV30	CAWSEAGEQFF
TRBJ1-1	14	TRBV6-6	CASSMPFRGTEAFF
TRBJ2-1	13	TRBV24-1	CATSEDPFDEQFF
TRBJ1-5	13	TRBV7-2	CASRQGMGQPQHF
TRBJ2-5	15	TRBV5-1	CASSLIGLEEETQYF
TRBJ2-5	15	TRBV15	CATSRPVATQETQYF
TRBJ2-3	14	TRBV5-1	CASSFREGYDTQYF
TRBJ2-3	16	TRBV18	CASSPIAGQNTDTQYF